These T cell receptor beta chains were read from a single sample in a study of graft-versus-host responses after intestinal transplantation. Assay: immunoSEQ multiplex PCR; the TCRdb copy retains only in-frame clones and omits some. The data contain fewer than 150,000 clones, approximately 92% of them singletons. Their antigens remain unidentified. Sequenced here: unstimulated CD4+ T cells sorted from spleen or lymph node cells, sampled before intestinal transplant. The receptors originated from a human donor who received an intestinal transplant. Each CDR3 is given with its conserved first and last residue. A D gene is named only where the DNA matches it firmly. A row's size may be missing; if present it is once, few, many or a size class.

DNA: TGTGCCATCAGTGGCGGTCCAGGGTCGGGTGGAAACACCATATATTTT
CDR3: CAISGGPGSGGNTIYF
D: .
V: TRBV10-3
J: TRBJ1-3
length: 16
size: .

DNA: TGTGCCAGCAGCCCCACCGGGAGCCAAAACATTCAGTACTTC
CDR3: CASSPTGSQNIQYF
D: .
V: TRBV9
J: TRBJ2-4
length: 14
size: .

DNA: TGTGCCAGCAGTTCGCTCGGTAGGAGCTCCTACGAGCAGTACTTC
CDR3: CASSSLGRSSYEQYF
D: .
V: TRBV27
J: TRBJ2-7
length: 15
size: .

DNA: TGTGCCAGCAGCAAAGAAAAGCTAGCCCCGGGGCACAATGAGCAGTTCTTC
CDR3: CASSKEKLAPGHNEQFF
D: .
V: TRBV21-1
J: TRBJ2-1
length: 17
size: .

DNA: TGTGCCCATTCGCCCAACGAGCAGTACTTC
CDR3: CAHSPNEQYF
D: .
V: TRBV6-1
J: TRBJ2-7
length: 10
size: .

DNA: TGTGCCAGCATGATGGGGCCTGGAAACACCATATATTTT
CDR3: CASMMGPGNTIYF
D: .
V: TRBV6-5
J: TRBJ1-3
length: 13
size: .

DNA: TGTGCCAGCAGCCCGGGGACTAGCGGGGGCGAGACCCAGTACTTC
CDR3: CASSPGTSGGETQYF
D: TRBD2
V: TRBV5-8
J: TRBJ2-5
length: 15
size: .

DNA: TGTGCCAGCTCACCCGAAAGTCCGTTTAACAATTCACCCCTCCACTTT
CDR3: CASSPESPFNNSPLHF
D: .
V: TRBV18
J: TRBJ1-6
length: 16
size: .

DNA: TGTGCCAGCAGCGCGGGCGGGGGATGGACTGAAGCTTTCTTT
CDR3: CASSAGGGWTEAFF
D: .
V: TRBV2
J: TRBJ1-1
length: 14
size: .

DNA: TGTGCCAGCAATTCCGGGACAGGAGCCGGGGTGCAGTACTTC
CDR3: CASNSGTGAGVQYF
D: TRBD1
V: TRBV6-1
J: TRBJ2-7
length: 14
size: .

DNA: TGTGCCAGCAGACGGGGGTTTGACACAGATACGCAGTATTTT
CDR3: CASRRGFDTDTQYF
D: .
V: TRBV27
J: TRBJ2-3
length: 14
size: .

DNA: TGTGCCAGCAGCCAGGGACAGGGGGCAGTGGGCGGCTACACCTTC
CDR3: CASSQGQGAVGGYTF
D: TRBD1
V: TRBV4-2
J: TRBJ1-2
length: 15
size: .

DNA: TGTGCCAGCAGGGGCGGGGTCACGTATGAGCAGTTCTTC
CDR3: CASRGGVTYEQFF
D: .
V: TRBV7-2
J: TRBJ2-1
length: 13
size: .

DNA: TGTGCCAGCAGCTTGGGTCCGGCTTTGGAGACCCAGTACTTC
CDR3: CASSLGPALETQYF
D: .
V: TRBV5-4
J: TRBJ2-5
length: 14
size: .

DNA: TGTGCCAGCAGCGTAAGCCTGGGCTCTGGAAACACCATATATTTT
CDR3: CASSVSLGSGNTIYF
D: .
V: TRBV9
J: TRBJ1-3
length: 15
size: .

DNA: TGTGCCAGCACGGCCAGCTACACTGAAGCTTTCTTT
CDR3: CASTASYTEAFF
D: .
V: TRBV2
J: TRBJ1-1
length: 12
size: .

DNA: TGTGCCAGCAGCTTAGGCTCACAGGGGTCGGACACCATATATTTT
CDR3: CASSLGSQGSDTIYF
D: TRBD1
V: TRBV11-2
J: TRBJ1-3
length: 15
size: .

DNA: TGTGCCAGCAGCAGAAAAATTCCGGGTTTCAGGGGAGGCGGGGAGCTGTTTTTT
CDR3: CASSRKIPGFRGGGELFF
D: .
V: TRBV7-6
J: TRBJ2-2
length: 18
size: .

DNA: TGTGCCAGTAGTGCCCTAAGGACAGGGTGGATTGAGCAGTTCTTC
CDR3: CASSALRTGWIEQFF
D: TRBD1
V: TRBV19
J: TRBJ2-1
length: 15
size: .

DNA: TGTGCCCCACCTCCCAGGGGAAAAGAGACCCAGTACTTC
CDR3: CAPPPRGKETQYF
D: .
V: TRBV6-8
J: TRBJ2-5
length: 13
size: .

DNA: TGTGCCAGCAGCTTACTGGGGGCCAATTCAGATACGCAGTATTTT
CDR3: CASSLLGANSDTQYF
D: .
V: TRBV11-2
J: TRBJ2-3
length: 15
size: .

DNA: TGTGCCAGCAGCCAAGTTAGGGGGTTCGGTGAAAAACTGTTTTTT
CDR3: CASSQVRGFGEKLFF
D: .
V: TRBV4-2
J: TRBJ1-4
length: 15
size: .

DNA: TGTGCCAGCAGTGTAGTAGCGGTACGAGAGACCCAGTACTTC
CDR3: CASSVVAVRETQYF
D: .
V: TRBV25-1
J: TRBJ2-5
length: 14
size: .

DNA: TGTGCCAGCAGTTCCCCCGTGGCTAGCGGGGGGGTATACAATGAGCAGTTCTTC
CDR3: CASSSPVASGGVYNEQFF
D: TRBD2
V: TRBV11-3
J: TRBJ2-1
length: 18
size: few

DNA: TGCGCCAGCGCCCGCGACGGGGGGCTCTACGAGCAGTACTTC
CDR3: CASARDGGLYEQYF
D: .
V: TRBV5-1
J: TRBJ2-7
length: 14
size: .

DNA: TGTGCCAGCAGTTGGAGGAGGGGGCGCGATGGCTACACCTTC
CDR3: CASSWRRGRDGYTF
D: TRBD1
V: TRBV6-5
J: TRBJ1-2
length: 14
size: .

DNA: TGTGCCTACAAGCCCCCGGGACCCTTTAGGTTCGAGCAGTACTTC
CDR3: CAYKPPGPFRFEQYF
D: .
V: TRBV30
J: TRBJ2-7
length: 15
size: .

DNA: TGTGCCACCAGCAGGCCGGGACAGGTGCCACCAAACTATGGCTACACCTTC
CDR3: CATSRPGQVPPNYGYTF
D: TRBD1
V: TRBV15
J: TRBJ1-2
length: 17
size: .

DNA: TGTGCCAGCACCAAGCTAATCGGCACAGATACGCAGTATTTT
CDR3: CASTKLIGTDTQYF
D: .
V: TRBV6-1
J: TRBJ2-3
length: 14
size: .

DNA: TGTGCCAGCAGCTTGGCTGGGGGCATGAACACTGAAGCTTTCTTT
CDR3: CASSLAGGMNTEAFF
D: .
V: TRBV5-4
J: TRBJ1-1
length: 15
size: .

DNA: TGTGCCTGGAGTAACAGGGGACGGTCCTATAATTCACCCCTCCACTTT
CDR3: CAWSNRGRSYNSPLHF
D: TRBD1
V: TRBV30
J: TRBJ1-6
length: 16
size: once

DNA: TGTGCCAGCAGCACCGGAAATAGGGCTGACACAGATACGCAGTATTTT
CDR3: CASSTGNRADTDTQYF
D: .
V: TRBV5-8
J: TRBJ2-3
length: 16
size: once

DNA: TGCGCCAGCAGCTTGGCCTTAGCGGCTAACCAAGAGACCCAGTACTTC
CDR3: CASSLALAANQETQYF
D: .
V: TRBV5-1
J: TRBJ2-5
length: 16
size: .

DNA: TGTGCCAGCAGCTTCCACAGGGGGGACTATGGCTACACCTTC
CDR3: CASSFHRGDYGYTF
D: TRBD1
V: TRBV7-2
J: TRBJ1-2
length: 14
size: .

DNA: TGCGCCAGCAGCTTGGTACGGACTAGTGGGATAGATGAAGCTTTCTTT
CDR3: CASSLVRTSGIDEAFF
D: .
V: TRBV5-1
J: TRBJ1-1
length: 16
size: .